The count of the clone carrying this T cell receptor beta chain is one. Its antigen is undetermined. J lost 7 bases, V lost 5 bases, and 11 bases had no gene match. The CDR3 is 16 amino acids. Germline V CDR1 and CDR2: MNHEY, SMNVEV (reference sequence). This sample's treatment: roughly 20 received Ad26.COV2.S at low or high dose, single or two shots; about 5 received placebo; per-sample allocation not given. At day 63 after the first vaccine or placebo injection, samples were drawn. The donor was a Boston adult aged 18-55 years. Assay used: immunoSEQ multiplex PCR; TCRdb lists only in-frame clones, some missing. The sample carries about 480,000 clones, 87% recorded once. The data derive from a study of Ad26.COV2.S vaccination and SARS-CoV-2 variants. Across the whole study: Ad26.COV2.S, an intramuscular injection, was given once or twice 56 days apart.

General study results and limits: Once vaccination had occurred, spike-specific CD8+ and CD4+ T cell responses reportedly showed substantial breadth. Measurement of non-spike TCR breadth gave similar results in vaccine and placebo recipients.

The rearrangement joins TRBV27 to TRBJ2-3; 11 bases match TRBD1. This TCR was recovered from a person between 18 and 59 years old who received the Ad26.COV2.S COVID-19 vaccine or a placebo. Sample: peripheral blood, taken in a trial of Ad26.COV2.S vaccine versus placebo. The CDR3 DNA is TGTGCCAGCAGTCCCCAACGGACAGGGGGCCCGAATACGCAGTATTTT. This codes for CASSPQRTGGPNTQYF.